Listed below are T cell receptor beta chains from one sample, sequenced in a study of cytomegalovirus exposure and HLA in healthy donors. Produced via immunoSEQ multiplex PCR; TCRdb's table is partial and in-frame only. The sample lists 170,000 or so clones; roughly three quarters were seen once. The sequencing sample was made of PBMCs. Every receptor here comes from a woman aged 45-65 years in good health and CMV-seropositive. Both conserved end residues are part of each CDR3. Some rows have no size entry. The others give once, few or many, or a class for an expanded clone.

cdr3_aa	clone_size	v_call
CASSSPSLAYNEQFF	-	TRBV7-2
CASSLRGGDPTQYF	-	TRBV7-9
CATSRDLIGGANTEAFF	-	TRBV15
CASSLERTGNQPQHF	once	TRBV7-2
CASSLYTGGYGYTF	-	TRBV28
CASSLEFRDRGRGGYTF	-	TRBV11-2
CAWKVNEAEAFF	few	TRBV30
CASSTGTGDTQYF	-	TRBV5-1
CASRQTVTTTAGANVLTF	-	TRBV5-1
CASSRVNLAGELFF	-	TRBV11-3
CASSPWTGRTDTQYF	few	TRBV19
CASSEVGDEQFF	-	TRBV6-1
CASSLGQGQETQYF	-	TRBV7-9
CSVGTGVGGYTF	-	TRBV29-1
CASRRLAAPSFEQYF	-	TRBV28
CASTLQDRDREAFF	once	TRBV19
CASSDPTGGAGYGYTF	-	TRBV10-2
CASSLSRRNYGYTF	few	TRBV27
CASSPTSGNNEQFF	-	TRBV9
CASSVSGVRYGYTF	-	TRBV7-9
CASSLGGGITEAFF	-	TRBV7-8
CASSLNQGDTEAFF	few	TRBV7-9
CASSRDSNSPLHF	-	TRBV25-1
CASLSRRGQQQMGEQFF	-	TRBV7-8
CASSFSTVAIEAFF	-	TRBV7-9
CASSYSLAGINEQFF	-	TRBV6-5
CASSPGQAPNTEAFF	-	TRBV5-1
CASSRVVHWDTQYF	-	TRBV7-9
CASSPGQGNYGYTF	-	TRBV5-1
CASSTTTGATDTTRYEQYF	few	TRBV7-9
CASSSGQGANGYTF	once	TRBV6-5
CASSPSLGMWNYGYTF	-	TRBV19
CASSLWDRASGNTIYF	-	TRBV21-1
CASSGGLAGAERTAGELFF	-	TRBV9
CASPPNHRFAGNTIYF	-	TRBV27
CASSYYDRGTEAFF	once	TRBV6-6
CASSLSRSGNTIYF	few	TRBV28
CASSRDTSTNEKLFF	-	TRBV28
CATSRGGEGTREAFF	-	TRBV15
CAWALTAGPEAFF	once	TRBV30
CASSPKSSYEQYF	few	TRBV7-9
CASSLGTGGYQPQHF	few	TRBV6-6
CASSLSGGMDSQYF	-	TRBV5-4
CASIGGEAYEQYF	-	TRBV6-6
CASRISGRAVSGELFF	-	TRBV2
CAISKQGYTGELFF	-	TRBV10-3
CASSRPGQKGTDTQYF	-	TRBV11-2
CASSEGGEYNEQFF	-	TRBV2
CASSARTGGNEKLFF	few	TRBV7-6
CASSQGGAGTGELFF	-	TRBV6-6
CASSPTGADSGNTIYF	-	TRBV4-3
CASSSTRSSYEQYF	-	TRBV7-9
CASSPQRGMGTQYF	-	TRBV11-2
CASRQGRNTEAFF	-	TRBV2
CASSRGRSSGNTIYF	-	TRBV7-2
CASSQDRTAGNTIYF	-	TRBV4-3
CAWRGQVEAFF	-	TRBV30